The present TCR beta chain was sequenced within a study of blood T cell repertoires in COVID-19. Study-level information: Sites in the United States, Italy and Spain provided acute and convalescent COVID-19 samples. Sources were T cells, B-cell-depleted T cells, or PBMCs; the material itself was cDNA or gDNA.

Per germline, CDR1 SGHRS and CDR2 YFSETQ. The length of the CDR3 is 16 residues. The ends lost 1 base at V and 4 bases at J; junction bases unmatched: 4. Study processing details: From reference gene primer amplification, estimates of nucleated cell counts were derived. Sequencing used immunoSEQ multiplex PCR; TCRdb keeps in-frame clones, though not all of them. The DNA was the basis for D and trimming; V, J and clone size are from that table. The sample contains under 200,000 clones, about 85% of which appear only once. The Seattle patients joined while their infection was active and were tracked longitudinally afterward.

The sequenced material came from peripheral blood. This receptor was identified in a woman between 45 and 65 years old with COVID-19, enrolled during active disease. V usage is TRBV5-1 and J usage is TRBJ2-3, with TRBD2 matching 12 bases. The CDR3 reads CASSLSLAGGADTQYF. The CDR3 DNA is TGCGCCAGCAGCTTGAGCCTAGCGGGGGGGGCAGATACGCAGTATTTT.